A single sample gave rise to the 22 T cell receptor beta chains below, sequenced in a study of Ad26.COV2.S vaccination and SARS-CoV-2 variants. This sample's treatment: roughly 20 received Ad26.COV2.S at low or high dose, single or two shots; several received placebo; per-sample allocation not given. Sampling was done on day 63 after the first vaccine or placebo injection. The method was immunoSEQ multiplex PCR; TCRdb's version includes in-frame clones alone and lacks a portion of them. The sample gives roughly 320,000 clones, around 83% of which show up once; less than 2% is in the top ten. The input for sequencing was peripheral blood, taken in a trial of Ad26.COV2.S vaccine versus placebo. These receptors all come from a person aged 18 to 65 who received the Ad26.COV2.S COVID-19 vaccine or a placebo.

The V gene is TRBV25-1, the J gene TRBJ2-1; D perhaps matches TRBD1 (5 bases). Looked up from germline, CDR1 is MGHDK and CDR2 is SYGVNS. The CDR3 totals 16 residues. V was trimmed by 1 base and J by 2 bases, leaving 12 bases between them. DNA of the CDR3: TGTGCCAGCAGTGAATTTGGTCCAGGGACCTACAATGAGCAGTTCTTC. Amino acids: CASSEFGPGTYNEQFF.

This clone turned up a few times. The CDR3 DNA sequence: TGTGCCAGCAGCCGAACTAGCGGGGGGTCAACCGGGGAGCTGTTTTTT. The encoded protein is CASSRTSGGSTGELFF. The gene calls are TRBV3-1 (or the pseudogene TRBV3-2) and TRBJ2-2; TRBD2 matches at 12 bases. The CDR3 contains 16 residues. After removal of 4 bases from V and 5 bases from J, the junction contained 5 bases not matched to a gene. CDR1 and CDR2 from the germline V gene are LGHDT and YNNKEL (reference sequence).

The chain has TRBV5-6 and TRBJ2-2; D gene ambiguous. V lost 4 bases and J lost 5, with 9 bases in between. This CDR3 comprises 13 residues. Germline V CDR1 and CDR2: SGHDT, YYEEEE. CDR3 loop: CASSGKGTGELFF. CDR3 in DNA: TGTGCCAGCAGCGGCAAAGGAACCGGGGAGCTGTTTTTT.

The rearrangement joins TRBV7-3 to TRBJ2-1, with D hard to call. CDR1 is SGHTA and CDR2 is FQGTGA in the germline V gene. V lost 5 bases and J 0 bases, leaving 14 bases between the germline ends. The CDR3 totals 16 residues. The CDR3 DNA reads TGTGCCAGCAGCCCAGGTGGGGTCATCTCCTACAATGAGCAGTTCTTC. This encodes CASSPGGVISYNEQFF. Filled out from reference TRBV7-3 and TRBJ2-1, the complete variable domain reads GAGVSQTPSNKVTEKGKYVELRCDPISGHTALYWYRQSLGQGPEFLIYFQGTGAADDSGLPNDRFFAVRPEGSVSTLKIQRTERGDSAVYLCASSPGGVISYNEQFFGPGTRLTVL.

This chain's CDR3 is CASSRTSGDIRNEQFF. CDR3 nucleotide sequence: TGTGCCAGCAGCCGGACTAGCGGGGATATTCGTAATGAGCAGTTCTTC. This chain joins TRBV11-1 and TRBJ2-1; 12 positions agree with TRBD2. Germline CDR1 SGHAT, CDR2 FQDESV (reference sequence). After removal of 5 bases from V and 7 bases from J, the junction contained 9 bases not matched to a gene. The CDR3 has 16 amino acids.

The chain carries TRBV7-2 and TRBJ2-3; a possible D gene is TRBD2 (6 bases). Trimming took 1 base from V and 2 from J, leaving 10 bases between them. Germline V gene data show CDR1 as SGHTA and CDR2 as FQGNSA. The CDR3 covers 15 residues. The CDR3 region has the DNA TGTGCCAGCAGCTTAGACCGGGGGTACACAGATACGCAGTATTTT. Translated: CASSLDRGYTDTQYF.

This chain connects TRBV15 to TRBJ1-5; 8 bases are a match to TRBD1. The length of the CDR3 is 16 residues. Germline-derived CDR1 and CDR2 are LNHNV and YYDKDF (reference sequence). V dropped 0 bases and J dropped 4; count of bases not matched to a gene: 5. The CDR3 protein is CATSREKTGGNQPQHF. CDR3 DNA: TGTGCCACCAGCAGAGAAAAAACAGGGGGAAATCAGCCCCAGCATTTT.

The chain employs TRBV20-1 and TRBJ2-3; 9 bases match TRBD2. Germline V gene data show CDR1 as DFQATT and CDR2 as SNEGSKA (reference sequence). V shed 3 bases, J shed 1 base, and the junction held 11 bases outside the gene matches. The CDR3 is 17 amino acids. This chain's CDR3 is CSASSLAGIKGTDTQYF. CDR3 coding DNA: TGCAGTGCTAGTAGTCTAGCGGGGATCAAGGGCACAGATACGCAGTATTTT.

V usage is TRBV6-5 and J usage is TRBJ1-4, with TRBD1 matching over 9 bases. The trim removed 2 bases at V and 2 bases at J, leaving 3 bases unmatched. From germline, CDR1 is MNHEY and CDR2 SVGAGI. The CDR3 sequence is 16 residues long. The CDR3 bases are TGTGCCAGCAGTTACGACAGGGGGGCCACTAATGAAAAACTGTTTTTT. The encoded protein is CASSYDRGATNEKLFF.

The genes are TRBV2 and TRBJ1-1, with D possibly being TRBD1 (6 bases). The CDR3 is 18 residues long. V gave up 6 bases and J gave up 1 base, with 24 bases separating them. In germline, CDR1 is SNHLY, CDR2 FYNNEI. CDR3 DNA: TGTGCCAGCAGGCCCGGACAGTTTTCCTTCAACCGGAACACTGAAGCTTTCTTT. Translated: CASRPGQFSFNRNTEAFF.

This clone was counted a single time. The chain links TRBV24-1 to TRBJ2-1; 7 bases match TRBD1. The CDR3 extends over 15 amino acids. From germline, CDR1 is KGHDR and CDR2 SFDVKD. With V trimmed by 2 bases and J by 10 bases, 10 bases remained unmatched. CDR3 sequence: CATSDSRTGPGEQFF. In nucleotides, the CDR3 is TGTGCCACCAGTGATTCAAGGACAGGCCCGGGGGAGCAGTTCTTC.

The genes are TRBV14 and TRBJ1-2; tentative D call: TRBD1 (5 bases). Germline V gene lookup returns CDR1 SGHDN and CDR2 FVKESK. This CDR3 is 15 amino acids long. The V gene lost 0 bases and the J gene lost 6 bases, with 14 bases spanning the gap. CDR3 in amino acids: CASSQDGARVDGYTF. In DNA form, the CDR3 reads TGTGCCAGCAGCCAAGATGGGGCCAGGGTGGATGGCTACACCTTC.

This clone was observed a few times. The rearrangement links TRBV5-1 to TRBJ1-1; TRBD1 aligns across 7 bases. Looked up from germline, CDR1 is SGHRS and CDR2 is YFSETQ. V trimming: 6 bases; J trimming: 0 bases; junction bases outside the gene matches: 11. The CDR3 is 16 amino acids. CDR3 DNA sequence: TGCGCCAGCACCCCCCGACAGGGCGGGTTGAACACTGAAGCTTTCTTT. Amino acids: CASTPRQGGLNTEAFF. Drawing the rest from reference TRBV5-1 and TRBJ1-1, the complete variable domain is KAGVTQTPRYLIKTRGQQVTLSCSPISGHRSVSWYQQTPGQGLQFLFEYFSETQRNKGNFPGRFSGRQFSNSRSEMNVSTLELGDSALYLCASTPRQGGLNTEAFFGQGTRLTVV.

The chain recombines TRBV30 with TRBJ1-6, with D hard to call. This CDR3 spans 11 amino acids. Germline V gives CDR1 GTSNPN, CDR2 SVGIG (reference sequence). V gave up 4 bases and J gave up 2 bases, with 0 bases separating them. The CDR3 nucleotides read TGTGCCTGGACCTATAATTCACCCCTCCACTTT. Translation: CAWTYNSPLHF.

For the CDR3, the DNA is TGTGCCAGCAGCCAGGGGGGGAACACTGAAGCTTTCTTT. Its protein is CASSQGGNTEAFF. The rearrangement joins TRBV7-7 to TRBJ1-1; 7 bases fit TRBD1. Germline CDR1 SSHAT, CDR2 FNYEAQ (reference sequence). There are 13 residues in the CDR3. After removal of 5 bases from V and 1 base from J, the junction contained 1 base not matched to a gene.

DNA of the CDR3: TGTGCCAGCAGCGGCCCCGGGACAAGCTCCTACAATGAGCAGTTCTTC. Protein sequence: CASSGPGTSSYNEQFF. V is TRBV9 and J is TRBJ2-1, with a weak D call TRBD1 (6 bases). V was trimmed by 3 bases and J by 0 bases, leaving 13 bases between them. The CDR3 is 16 residues long. Germline V gene data show CDR1 as SGDLS and CDR2 as YYNGEE.

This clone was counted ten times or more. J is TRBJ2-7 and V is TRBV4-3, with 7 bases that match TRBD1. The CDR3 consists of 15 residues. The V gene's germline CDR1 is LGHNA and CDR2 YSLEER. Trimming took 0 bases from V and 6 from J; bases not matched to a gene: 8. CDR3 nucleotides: TGCGCCAGCAGCCAAGACAGGGGGACCATGCCCGAGCAGTACTTC. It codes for CASSQDRGTMPEQYF.

CDR3 loop: CASEGWTEAFF. CDR3 nucleotide sequence: TGTGCCAGCGAAGGATGGACTGAAGCTTTCTTT. The chain combines TRBV25-1 with TRBJ1-1; the D is unclear. V lost 8 bases and J lost 5, with 9 bases in between. The CDR3 is 11 residues long. Germline V gene lookup returns CDR1 MGHDK and CDR2 SYGVNS.

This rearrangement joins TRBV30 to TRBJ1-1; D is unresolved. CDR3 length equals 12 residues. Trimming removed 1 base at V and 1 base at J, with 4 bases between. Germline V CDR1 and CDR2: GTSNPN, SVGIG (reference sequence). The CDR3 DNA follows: TGTGCCTGGAGTGCAGGGAACACTGAAGCTTTCTTT. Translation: CAWSAGNTEAFF. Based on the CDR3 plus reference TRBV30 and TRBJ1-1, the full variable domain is SQTIHQWPATLVQPVGSPLSLECTVEGTSNPNLYWYRQAAGRGLQLLFYSVGIGQISSEVPQNLSASRPQDRQFILSSKKLLLSDSGFYLCAWSAGNTEAFFGQGTRLTVV.

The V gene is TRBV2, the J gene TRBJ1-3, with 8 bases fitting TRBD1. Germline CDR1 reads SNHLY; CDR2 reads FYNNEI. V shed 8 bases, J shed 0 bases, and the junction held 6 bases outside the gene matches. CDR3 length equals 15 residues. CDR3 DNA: TGTGCCAGCTCGGGACAGGCTCTCTCTGGAAACACCATATATTTT. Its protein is CASSGQALSGNTIYF.

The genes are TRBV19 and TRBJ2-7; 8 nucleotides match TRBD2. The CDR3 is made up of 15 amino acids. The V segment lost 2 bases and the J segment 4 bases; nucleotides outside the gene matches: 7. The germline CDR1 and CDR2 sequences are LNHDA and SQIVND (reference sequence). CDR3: CASSIQGAGGYEQYF. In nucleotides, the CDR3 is TGTGCCAGTAGTATACAAGGGGCGGGGGGATACGAGCAGTACTTC.

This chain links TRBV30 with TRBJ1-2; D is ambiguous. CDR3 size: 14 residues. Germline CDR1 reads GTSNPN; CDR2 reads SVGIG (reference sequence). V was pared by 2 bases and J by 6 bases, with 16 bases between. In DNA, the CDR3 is TGTGCCTGGAGTAAGAACACGGGTCCTGATGGCTACACCTTC. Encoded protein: CAWSKNTGPDGYTF.